This T cell receptor beta chain is from a study of blood T cell repertoires in COVID-19. About the study: Collection of acute and convalescent COVID-19 samples took place in the United States, Italy and Spain. From T cells, B-cell-depleted T cells, or PBMCs came the material, which was cDNA or gDNA.

Study processing details: Scientists estimated how many nucleated cells there were by amplifying reference gene primers. The data were produced by immunoSEQ multiplex PCR, yet TCRdb's version contains in-frame clones alone and is incomplete. That table gives V, J and clone size, and the DNA gave D and trimming. The data show 120,000 to 150,000 clones, with about nine tenths seen just once and roughly 9.6% held by the top ten. Germline CDR1 reads GTSNPN; CDR2 reads SVGIG (reference sequence). The CDR3 spans 16 residues. V trimming: 0 bases; J trimming: 3 bases; junction bases outside the gene matches: 8.

The chain recombines TRBV30 with TRBJ1-5, with TRBD1 matching 7 bases. This receptor was identified in a woman of 80 years or more with acute or convalescent COVID-19. Sequencing was carried out using peripheral blood. The CDR3 DNA reads as TGTGCCTGGAGTGTAGGCCGGGACAGCTACAATCAGCCCCAGCATTTT. Its protein product is CAWSVGRDSYNQPQHF.